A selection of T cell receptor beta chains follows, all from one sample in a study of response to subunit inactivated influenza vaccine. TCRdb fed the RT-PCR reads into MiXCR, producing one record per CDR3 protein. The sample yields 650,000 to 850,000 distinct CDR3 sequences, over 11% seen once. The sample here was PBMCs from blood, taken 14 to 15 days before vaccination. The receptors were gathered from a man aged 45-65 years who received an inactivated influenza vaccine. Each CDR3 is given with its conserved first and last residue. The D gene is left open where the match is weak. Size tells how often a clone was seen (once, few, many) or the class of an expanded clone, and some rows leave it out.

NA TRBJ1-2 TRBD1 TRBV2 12 CASSMGQYGYTF TGTGCCAGCAGTATGGGACAGTATGGCTACACCTTC
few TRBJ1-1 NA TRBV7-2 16 CASSRGMAGQNTEAFF TGTGCCAGCAGCCGAGGTATGGCAGGGCAGAACACTGAAGCTTTCTTT
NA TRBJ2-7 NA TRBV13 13 CASSPVGTYEQYF TGTGCCAGCAGCCCGGTCGGGACCTACGAGCAGTACTTC
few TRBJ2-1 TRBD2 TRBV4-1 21 CASSQYINVAGERRTNNEQFF TGCGCCAGCAGCCAGTATATTAACGTAGCGGGGGAACGGCGCACAAACAATGAGCAGTTCTTC
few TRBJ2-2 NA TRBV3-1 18 CASSQDQGNGWKAGELFF TGTGCCAGCAGCCAAGATCAGGGGAATGGGTGGAAAGCCGGGGAGCTGTTTTTT
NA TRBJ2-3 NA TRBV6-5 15 CASSYSVWRTDTQYF TGTGCCAGCAGTTACTCGGTGTGGCGCACAGATACGCAGTATTTT
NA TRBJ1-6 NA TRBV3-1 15 CASSQAGAYNSPLHF TGTGCCAGCAGCCAAGCAGGGGCCTATAATTCACCCCTCCACTTT
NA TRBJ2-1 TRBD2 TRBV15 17 CATSFRLAGGLRNEQFF TGTGCCACCAGCTTTCGACTAGCGGGAGGGCTTCGGAATGAGCAGTTCTTC
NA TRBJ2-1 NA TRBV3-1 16 CASSWTARTAYNEQFF TGTGCCAGCAGCTGGACCGCACGGACTGCGTACAATGAGCAGTTCTTC
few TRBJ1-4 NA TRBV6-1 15 CASSEAIGFNEKLFF TGTGCCAGCAGTGAAGCTATAGGTTTTAATGAAAAACTGTTTTTT
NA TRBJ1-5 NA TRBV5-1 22 CASSFPLSHVPPLIEGKQPQHF TGCGCCAGCAGCTTCCCCCTTTCACACGTTCCCCCTTTGATAGAGGGCAAGCAGCCCCAGCATTTT
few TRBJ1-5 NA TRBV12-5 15 CASGLNIYSNQPQHF TGTGCTAGTGGTTTAAACATATATAGCAATCAGCCCCAGCATTTT
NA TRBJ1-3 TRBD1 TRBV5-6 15 CASSIRTGSGNTIYF TGTGCCAGCAGCATTCGGACAGGCTCTGGAAACACCATATATTTT
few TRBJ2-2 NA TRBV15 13 CATSDTDTGELFF TGTGCCACCAGCGACACGGATACCGGGGAGCTGTTTTTT
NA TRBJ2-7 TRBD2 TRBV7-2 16 CASSLSGASGNYEQYF TGTGCCAGCAGCTTAAGTGGGGCTAGCGGGAACTACGAGCAGTACTTC
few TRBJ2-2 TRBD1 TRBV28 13 CASTVTGRGELFF TGTGCCAGCACTGTGACAGGGCGAGGGGAGCTGTTTTTT
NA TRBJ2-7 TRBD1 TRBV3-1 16 CASSQEGKGAYYEQYF TGTGCCAGCAGCCAAGAAGGGAAGGGGGCCTACTACGAGCAGTACTTC
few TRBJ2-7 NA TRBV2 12 CASNEGVYEQYF TGTGCCAGCAATGAAGGAGTGTACGAGCAGTACTTC
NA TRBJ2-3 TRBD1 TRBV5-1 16 CASSRGTGTVLDTQYF TGCGCCAGCAGCCGTGGGACAGGGACGGTTCTAGATACGCAGTATTTT
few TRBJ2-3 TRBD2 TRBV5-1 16 CASSPLTSGATDTQYF TGCGCCAGCAGCCCCCTGACTAGCGGGGCTACAGATACGCAGTATTTT
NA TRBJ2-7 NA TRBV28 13 CASSWDTLGEQYF TGTGCCAGCAGTTGGGACACCCTGGGGGAGCAGTACTTC
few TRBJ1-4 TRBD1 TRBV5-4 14 CASSLDRGDEKLFF TGTGCCAGCAGCTTGGACAGGGGGGATGAAAAACTGTTTTTT
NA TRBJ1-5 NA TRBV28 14 CASSLQGRRQSQHF TGTGCCAGCAGTTTACAGGGGAGAAGACAGTCCCAGCATTTT
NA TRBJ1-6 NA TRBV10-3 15 CAISEDGAHNSPLHF TGTGCCATCAGTGAGGACGGAGCGCATAATTCACCCCTCCACTTT
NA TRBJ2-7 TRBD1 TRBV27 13 CASGRDRGAWQYF TGTGCCAGTGGACGGGACAGGGGGGCATGGCAGTACTTC
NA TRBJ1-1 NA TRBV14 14 CASSQTQGGTEAFF TGTGCCAGCAGCCAGACTCAGGGCGGCACTGAAGCTTTCTTT
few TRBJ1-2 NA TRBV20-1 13 CSAEWTANYGYTF TGCAGTGCTGAATGGACAGCTAACTATGGCTACACCTTC
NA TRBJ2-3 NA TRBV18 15 CASSPQGVVTDTQYF TGTGCCAGCTCACCACAAGGGGTAGTCACAGATACGCAGTATTTT
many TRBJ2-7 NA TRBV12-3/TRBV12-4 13 CASSLRGGYEQYF TGTGCCAGCAGTTTGAGAGGGGGCTACGAGCAGTACTTC
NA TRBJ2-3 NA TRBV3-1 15 CASSPGNSGTDTQYF TGTGCCAGCAGCCCCGGGAATAGCGGCACAGATACGCAGTATTTT
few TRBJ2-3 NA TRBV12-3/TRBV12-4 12 CASRPNTDTQYF TGTGCCAGCAGACCAAATACAGATACGCAGTATTTT
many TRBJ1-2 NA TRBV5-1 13 CASSLAGPYGYTF TGCGCCAGCAGCTTGGCAGGGCCCTATGGCTACACCTTC
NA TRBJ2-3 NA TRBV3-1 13 CASSHVNTDTQYF TGTGCCAGCAGCCATGTGAACACAGATACGCAGTATTTT
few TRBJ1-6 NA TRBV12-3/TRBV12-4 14 CASSLSGNNSPLHF TGTGCCAGCAGTTTGTCGGGGAATAATTCACCCCTCCACTTT
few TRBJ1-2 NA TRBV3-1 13 CASSQGARRGYTF TGTGCCAGCAGCCAAGGGGCCAGGCGTGGCTACACCTTC
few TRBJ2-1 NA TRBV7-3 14 CASSVGSSYNEQFF TGTGCCAGCAGTGTGGGGAGCTCCTACAATGAGCAGTTCTTC
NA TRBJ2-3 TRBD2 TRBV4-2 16 CASSQDLGTNTDTQYF TGTGCCAGCAGCCAAGATCTAGGGACTAACACAGATACGCAGTATTTT
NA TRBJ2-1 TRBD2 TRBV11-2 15 CASSLIAGSYNEQFF TGTGCCAGCAGCTTAATAGCGGGCTCCTACAATGAGCAGTTCTTC
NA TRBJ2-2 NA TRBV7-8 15 CASSLTMGLGGELFF TGTGCCAGCAGCTTAACCATGGGGTTGGGCGGGGAGCTGTTTTTT
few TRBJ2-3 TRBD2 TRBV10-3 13 CATGLAGSDTQYF TGTGCCACGGGACTAGCGGGGTCGGATACGCAGTATTTT
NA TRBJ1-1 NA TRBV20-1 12 CSVSQSLAEAFF TGCAGTGTTAGCCAGTCTTTGGCTGAAGCTTTCTTT
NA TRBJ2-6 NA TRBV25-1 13 CASRLTGANVLTF TGTGCCAGTCGCCTCACCGGGGCCAACGTCCTGACTTTC
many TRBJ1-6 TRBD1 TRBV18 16 CASSPSGGGASSPLHF TGTGCCAGCTCACCCTCCGGAGGGGGCGCGAGTTCACCCCTCCACTTT
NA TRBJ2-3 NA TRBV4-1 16 CASSQDGVAVTDTQYF TGCGCCAGCAGCCAAGATGGAGTAGCGGTCACAGATACGCAGTATTTT
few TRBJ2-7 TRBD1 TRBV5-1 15 CASSPRTGSTGEQYF TGCGCCAGCAGTCCCAGGACAGGCTCCACGGGCGAGCAGTACTTC
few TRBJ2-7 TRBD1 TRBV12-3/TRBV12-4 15 CASSSTQGAVYEQYF TGTGCCAGCAGTTCAACTCAGGGGGCGGTCTACGAGCAGTACTTC
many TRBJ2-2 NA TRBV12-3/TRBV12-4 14 CASSLTRNTGELFF TGTGCCAGCAGTTTGACCAGAAACACCGGGGAGCTGTTTTTT
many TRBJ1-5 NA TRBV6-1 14 CASSPGLGNQPQHF TGTGCCAGCAGTCCCGGACTGGGCAATCAGCCCCAGCATTTT